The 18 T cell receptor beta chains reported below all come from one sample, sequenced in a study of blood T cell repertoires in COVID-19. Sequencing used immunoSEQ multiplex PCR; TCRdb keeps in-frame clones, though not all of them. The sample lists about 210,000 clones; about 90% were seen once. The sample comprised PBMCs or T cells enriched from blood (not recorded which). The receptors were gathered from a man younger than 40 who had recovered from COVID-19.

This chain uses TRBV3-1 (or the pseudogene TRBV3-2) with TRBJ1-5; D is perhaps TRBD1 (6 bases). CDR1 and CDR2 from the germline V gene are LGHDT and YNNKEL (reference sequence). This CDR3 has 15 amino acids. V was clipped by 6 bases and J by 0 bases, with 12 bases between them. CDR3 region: CASRQGPNSNQPQHF. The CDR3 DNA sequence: TGTGCCAGCAGGCAGGGGCCCAATAGCAATCAGCCCCAGCATTTT.

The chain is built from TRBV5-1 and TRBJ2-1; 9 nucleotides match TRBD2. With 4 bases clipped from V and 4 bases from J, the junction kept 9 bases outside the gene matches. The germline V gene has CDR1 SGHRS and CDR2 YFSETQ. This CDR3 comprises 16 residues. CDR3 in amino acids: CASSTQSGRSYNEQFF. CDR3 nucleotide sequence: TGCGCCAGCAGCACCCAAAGCGGGAGGTCGTACAATGAGCAGTTCTTC.

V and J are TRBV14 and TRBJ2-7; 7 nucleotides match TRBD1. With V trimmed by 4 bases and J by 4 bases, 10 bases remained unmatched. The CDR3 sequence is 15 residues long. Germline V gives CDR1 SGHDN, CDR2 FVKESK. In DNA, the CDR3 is TGTGCCAGCAGCCCCCAACAGGGGTATCCGTACGAGCAGTACTTC. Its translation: CASSPQQGYPYEQYF.

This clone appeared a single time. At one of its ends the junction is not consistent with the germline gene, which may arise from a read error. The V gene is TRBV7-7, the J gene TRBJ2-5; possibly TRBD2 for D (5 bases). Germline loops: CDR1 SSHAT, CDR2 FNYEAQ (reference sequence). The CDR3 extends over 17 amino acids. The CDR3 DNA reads TGTGCTAGCAGCGCTAGGCCTAGCTGGGAGTACCAAGAGACCCAGTACTTC. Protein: CASSARPSWEYQETQYF.

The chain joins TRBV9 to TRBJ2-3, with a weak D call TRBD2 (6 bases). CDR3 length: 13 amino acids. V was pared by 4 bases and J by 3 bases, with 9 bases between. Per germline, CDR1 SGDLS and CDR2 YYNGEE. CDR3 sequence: CASSPRGTDTQYF. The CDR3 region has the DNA TGTGCCAGCAGCCCCCGGGGGACAGATACGCAGTATTTT.

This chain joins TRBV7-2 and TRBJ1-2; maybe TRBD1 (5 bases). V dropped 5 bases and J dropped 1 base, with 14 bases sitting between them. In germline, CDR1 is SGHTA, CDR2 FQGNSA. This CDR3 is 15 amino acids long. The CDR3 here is CASSHLGAVNYGYTF. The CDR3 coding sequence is TGTGCCAGCAGCCATCTAGGGGCAGTTAACTATGGCTACACCTTC.

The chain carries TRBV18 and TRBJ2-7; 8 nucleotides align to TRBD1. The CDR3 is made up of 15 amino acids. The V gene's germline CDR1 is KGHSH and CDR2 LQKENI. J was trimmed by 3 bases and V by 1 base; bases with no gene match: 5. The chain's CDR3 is CASSPRDRSFYEQYF. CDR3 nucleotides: TGTGCCAGCTCACCACGGGACAGGAGTTTCTACGAGCAGTACTTC.

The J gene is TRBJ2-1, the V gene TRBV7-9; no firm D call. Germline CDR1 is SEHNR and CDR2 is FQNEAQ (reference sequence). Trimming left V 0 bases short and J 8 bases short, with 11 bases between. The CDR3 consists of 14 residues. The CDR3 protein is CASSLATGWDEQFF. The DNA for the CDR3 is TGTGCCAGCAGCTTAGCGACCGGGTGGGATGAGCAGTTCTTC.

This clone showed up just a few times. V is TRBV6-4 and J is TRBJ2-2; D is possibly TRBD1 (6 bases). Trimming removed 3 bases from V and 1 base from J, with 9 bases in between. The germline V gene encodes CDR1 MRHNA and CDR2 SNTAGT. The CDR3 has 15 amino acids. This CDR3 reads CASSDEGGNTGELFF. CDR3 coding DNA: TGTGCCAGCAGTGATGAAGGGGGGAACACCGGGGAGCTGTTTTTT.

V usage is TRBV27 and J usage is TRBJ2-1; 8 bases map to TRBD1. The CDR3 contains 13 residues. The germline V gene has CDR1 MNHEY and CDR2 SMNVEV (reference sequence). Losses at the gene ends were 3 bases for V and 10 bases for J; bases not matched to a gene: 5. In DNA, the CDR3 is TGTGCCAGCAGTTTCAGGACAGGGAACGAGCAGTTCTTC. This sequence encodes CASSFRTGNEQFF.

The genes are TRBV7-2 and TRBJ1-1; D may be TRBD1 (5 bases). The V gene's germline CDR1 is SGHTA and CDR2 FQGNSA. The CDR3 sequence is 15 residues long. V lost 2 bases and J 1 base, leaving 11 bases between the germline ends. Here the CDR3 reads CASSLLGQGNTEAFF. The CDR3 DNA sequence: TGTGCCAGCAGCTTACTCGGGCAGGGGAACACTGAAGCTTTCTTT.

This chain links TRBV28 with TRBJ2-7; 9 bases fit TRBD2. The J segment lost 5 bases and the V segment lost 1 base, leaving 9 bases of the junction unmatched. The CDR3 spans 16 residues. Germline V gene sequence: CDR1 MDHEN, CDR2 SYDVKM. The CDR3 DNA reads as TGTGCCAGCAGTTTATTAGGAGCGGGAGGAGTCCACGAGCAGTACTTC. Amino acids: CASSLLGAGGVHEQYF.

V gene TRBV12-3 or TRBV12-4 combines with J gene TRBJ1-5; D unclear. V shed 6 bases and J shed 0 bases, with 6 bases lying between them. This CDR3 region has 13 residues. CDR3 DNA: TGTGCCAGCAGCCTCTCTAGCAATCAGCCCCAGCATTTT. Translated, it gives CASSLSSNQPQHF.

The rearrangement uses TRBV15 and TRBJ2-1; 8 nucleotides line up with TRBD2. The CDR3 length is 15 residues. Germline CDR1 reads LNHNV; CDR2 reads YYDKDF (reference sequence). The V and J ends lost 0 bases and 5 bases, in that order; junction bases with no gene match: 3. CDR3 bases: TGTGCCACCAGCAGAGATTGGCGGGGGGACAATGAGCAGTTCTTC. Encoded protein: CATSRDWRGDNEQFF.

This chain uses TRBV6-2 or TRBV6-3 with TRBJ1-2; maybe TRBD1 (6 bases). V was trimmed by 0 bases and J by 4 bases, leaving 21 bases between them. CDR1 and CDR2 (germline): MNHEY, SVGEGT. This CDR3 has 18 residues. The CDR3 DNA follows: TGTGCCAGCAGTTACTCATCGAATAGCAGGGGCTGGATCTATGGCTACACCTTC. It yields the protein CASSYSSNSRGWIYGYTF.

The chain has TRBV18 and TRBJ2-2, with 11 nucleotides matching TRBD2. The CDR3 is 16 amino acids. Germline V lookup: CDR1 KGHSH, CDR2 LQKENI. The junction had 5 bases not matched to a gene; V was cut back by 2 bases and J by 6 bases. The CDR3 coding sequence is TGTGCCAGCTCACCAGGGCTAGCGGGAGGAGCCGGGGAGCTGTTTTTT. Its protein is CASSPGLAGGAGELFF.

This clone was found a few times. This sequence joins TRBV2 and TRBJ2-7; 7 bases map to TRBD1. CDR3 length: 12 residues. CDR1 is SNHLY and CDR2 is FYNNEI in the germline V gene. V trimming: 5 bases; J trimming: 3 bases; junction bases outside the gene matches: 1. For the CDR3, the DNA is TGTGCCAGCAGTCGGACAGGCTACGAGCAGTACTTC. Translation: CASSRTGYEQYF.

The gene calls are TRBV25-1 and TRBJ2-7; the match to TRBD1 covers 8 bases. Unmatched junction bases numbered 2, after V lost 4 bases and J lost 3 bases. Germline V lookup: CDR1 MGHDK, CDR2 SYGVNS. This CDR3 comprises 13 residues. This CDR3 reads CASSGGTGYEQYF. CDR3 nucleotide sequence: TGTGCCAGCAGTGGGGGGACAGGCTACGAGCAGTACTTC.